One and the same sample provided the 9 T cell receptor beta chains below, sequenced in a study of blood T cell repertoires in COVID-19 (dated by TCRdb to the early 2020s). Receptor libraries were prepared by the immunoSEQ multiplex PCR assay. TCRdb re-hosts the immuneACCESS table, in-frame sequences only. Its copies lack some clones; in the studies checked, an unresolved V gene accounts for under half of them, and the cause for the rest is not known. Here the sample has fewer than 250,000 clones; approximately 80% occur a single time. The ten most abundant clones make up roughly an eighth of the sample. The material sequenced was peripheral blood. The receptors originated from a woman in her forties or fifties with acute or convalescent COVID-19.

The genes are TRBV24-1 and TRBJ2-2; possible D gene TRBD2, 5 bases. V gave up 5 bases and J gave up 6 bases, with 15 bases separating them. Germline CDR1 is KGHDR and CDR2 is SFDVKD. The CDR3 consists of 15 residues. DNA for the CDR3: TGTGCCACCAGTGGTGTGGACCCCGGGGCCGGGGAGCTGTTTTTT. Protein: CATSGVDPGAGELFF.

CDR3 residues: CASVNSYEQYF. The CDR3 nucleotides read TGTGCCAGCGTAAACTCCTACGAGCAGTACTTC. This sequence joins TRBV28 and TRBJ2-7, with D unclear. Trimming shortened V by 8 bases and J by 0 bases, and 5 bases separated the two germline ends. CDR1 and CDR2 from the germline V gene are MDHEN and SYDVKM. The CDR3 sequence is 11 residues long.

The chain uses TRBV6-2 or TRBV6-3 and TRBJ2-7; D not certain. V lost 4 bases and J lost 0, with 7 bases in between. Germline values: CDR1 MNHEY, CDR2 SVGEGT. This CDR3 contains 13 residues. CDR3 nucleotides: TGTGCCAGCAGTTGGAGTTACTCCTACGAGCAGTACTTC. Protein: CASSWSYSYEQYF.

V usage is TRBV7-8 and J usage is TRBJ2-7, with 10 bases fitting TRBD2. The length of the CDR3 is 14 residues. J lost 7 bases, V lost 3 bases, and 6 bases had no gene match. The germline gives CDR1 SGHVS, CDR2 FQNEAQ. For the CDR3, the DNA is TGTGCCAGCAGCTTGAGCGGGGGGGCCAGGGAGCAGTACTTC. Residues: CASSLSGGAREQYF.

The V gene is TRBV3-1 (or the pseudogene TRBV3-2), the J gene TRBJ2-1; perhaps TRBD1 as D (7 bases). The CDR3 length is 13 residues. The ends were cut back, 4 bases at V and 9 bases at J, with 13 bases in the middle. CDR1 LGHDT and CDR2 YNNKEL come from the germline V gene (reference sequence). In DNA, the CDR3 is TGTGCCAGCAGCCGTCTCCAGGGGGGTGAGCAGTTCTTC. Translated: CASSRLQGGEQFF.

The V call is TRBV5-6, the J call TRBJ2-4, with TRBD1 identical over 8 bases. Per the germline V gene, CDR1 is SGHDT and CDR2 is YYEEEE. Trimming at V came to 0 bases and at J to 1 base, leaving 6 bases not matched to a gene. This CDR3 contains 17 residues. Written as DNA, the CDR3 is TGTGCCAGCAGCTTGGGCGTGACAGGGGCGGCCAAAAACATTCAGTACTTC. It is translated as CASSLGVTGAAKNIQYF.

The chain links TRBV12-3 or TRBV12-4 to TRBJ1-2, with 7 bases lining up with TRBD1. J lost 9 bases, V lost 7 bases, and 11 bases had no gene match. CDR3 length: 13 amino acids. The CDR3 region has the DNA TGTGCCAGCACCCAAAGACAGGGTAGGAGCTACACCTTC. It encodes CASTQRQGRSYTF.

The chain couples TRBV10-1 to TRBJ1-3; TRBD1 aligns across 7 bases. Germline V gene data show CDR1 as WNHNN and CDR2 as SYGVQD (reference sequence). V lost 9 bases, J lost 1 base, and 9 bases stayed unmatched. The CDR3 is 15 residues long. CDR3 in DNA: TGCGCCAGATTGCAGGGGGTCGAATCTGGAAACACCATATATTTT. Its protein product is CARLQGVESGNTIYF.

The chain employs TRBV7-2 and TRBJ1-2; no clear D gene. Germline CDR1 is SGHTA and CDR2 is FQGNSA. The ends were cut back, 5 bases at V and 1 base at J, with 14 bases in the middle. This CDR3 region has 15 residues. CDR3 nucleotide sequence: TGTGCCAGCAGCCTGGCCTCTGGGCGTAACTATGGCTACACCTTC. Protein: CASSLASGRNYGYTF.